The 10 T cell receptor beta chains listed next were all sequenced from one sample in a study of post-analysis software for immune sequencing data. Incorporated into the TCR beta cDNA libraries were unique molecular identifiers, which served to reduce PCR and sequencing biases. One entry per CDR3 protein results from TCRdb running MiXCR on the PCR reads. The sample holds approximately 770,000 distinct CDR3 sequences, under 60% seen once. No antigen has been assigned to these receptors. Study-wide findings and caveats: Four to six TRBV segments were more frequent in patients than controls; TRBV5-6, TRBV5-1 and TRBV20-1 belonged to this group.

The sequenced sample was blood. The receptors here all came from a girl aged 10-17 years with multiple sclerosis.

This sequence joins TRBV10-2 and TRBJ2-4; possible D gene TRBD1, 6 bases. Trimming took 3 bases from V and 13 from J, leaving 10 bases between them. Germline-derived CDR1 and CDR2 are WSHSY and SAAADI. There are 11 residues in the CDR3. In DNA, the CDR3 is TGCGCCAGCAGTGAACGACAGGAGCAGTACTTC. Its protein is CASSERQEQYF.

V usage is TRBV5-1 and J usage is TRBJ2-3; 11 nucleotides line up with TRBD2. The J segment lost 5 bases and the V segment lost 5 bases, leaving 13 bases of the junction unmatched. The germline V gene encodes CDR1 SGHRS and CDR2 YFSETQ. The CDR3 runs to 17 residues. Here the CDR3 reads CASRRSVAGGPGDTQYF. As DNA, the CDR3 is TGCGCCAGCAGGCGGAGCGTAGCGGGAGGGCCGGGAGATACGCAGTATTTT.

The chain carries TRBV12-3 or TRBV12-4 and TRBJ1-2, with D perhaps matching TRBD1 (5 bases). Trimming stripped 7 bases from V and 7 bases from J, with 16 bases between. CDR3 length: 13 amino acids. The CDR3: CASTLEGRGGYTF. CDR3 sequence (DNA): TGTGCCAGCACCCTCGAGGGGCGAGGTGGCTACACCTTC.

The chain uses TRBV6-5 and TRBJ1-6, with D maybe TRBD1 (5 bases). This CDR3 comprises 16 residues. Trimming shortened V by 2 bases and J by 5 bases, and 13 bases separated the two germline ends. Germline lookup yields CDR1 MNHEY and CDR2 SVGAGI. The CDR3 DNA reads TGTGCCAGCAGTTACCGGCCCAGGGTAGATAATTCACCCCTCCACTTT. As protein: CASSYRPRVDNSPLHF.

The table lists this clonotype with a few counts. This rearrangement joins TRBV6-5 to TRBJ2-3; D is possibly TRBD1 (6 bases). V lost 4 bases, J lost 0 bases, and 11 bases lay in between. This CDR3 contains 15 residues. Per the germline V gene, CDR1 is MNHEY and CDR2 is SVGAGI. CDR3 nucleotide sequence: TGTGCCAGCAGTTGGGGGCGAGATAGCACAGATACGCAGTATTTT. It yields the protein CASSWGRDSTDTQYF.

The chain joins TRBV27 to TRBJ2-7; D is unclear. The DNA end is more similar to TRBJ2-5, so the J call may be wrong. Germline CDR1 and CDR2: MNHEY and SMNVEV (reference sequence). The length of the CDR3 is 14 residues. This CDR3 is CASSFLGPKETQYF. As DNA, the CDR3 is TGTGCCAGCAGTTTTCTCGGGCCGAAAGAGACCCAGTACTTC.

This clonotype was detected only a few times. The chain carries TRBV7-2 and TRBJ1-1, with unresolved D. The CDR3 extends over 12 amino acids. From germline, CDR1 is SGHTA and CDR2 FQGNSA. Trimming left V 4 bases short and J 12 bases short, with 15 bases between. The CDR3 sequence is CASSSRTQRTFF. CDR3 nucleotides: TGTGCCAGCAGCTCTCGGACCCAAAGGACTTTCTTT.

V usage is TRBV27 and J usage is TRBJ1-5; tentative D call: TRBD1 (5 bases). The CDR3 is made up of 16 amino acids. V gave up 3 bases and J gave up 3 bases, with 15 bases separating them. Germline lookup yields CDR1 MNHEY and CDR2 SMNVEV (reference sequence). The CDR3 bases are TGTGCCAGCAGTTTCATTCCTTTGACAGTCAATCAGCCCCAGCATTTT. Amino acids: CASSFIPLTVNQPQHF.

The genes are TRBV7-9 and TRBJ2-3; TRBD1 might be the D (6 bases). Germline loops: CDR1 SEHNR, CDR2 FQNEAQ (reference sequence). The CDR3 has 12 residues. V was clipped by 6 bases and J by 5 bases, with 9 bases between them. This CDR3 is CASRIGGDTQYF. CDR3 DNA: TGTGCCAGCAGGATAGGGGGAGATACGCAGTATTTT. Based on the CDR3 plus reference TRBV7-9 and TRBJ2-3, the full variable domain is DTGVSQNPRHKITKRGQNVTFRCDPISEHNRLYWYRQTLGQGPEFLTYFQNEAQLEKSRLLSDRFSAERPKGSFSTLEIQRTEQGDSAMYLCASRIGGDTQYFGPGTRLTVL.

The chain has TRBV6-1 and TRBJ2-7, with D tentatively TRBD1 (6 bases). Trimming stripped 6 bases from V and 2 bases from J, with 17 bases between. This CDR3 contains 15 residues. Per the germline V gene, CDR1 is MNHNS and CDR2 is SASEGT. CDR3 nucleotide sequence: TGTGCCAGCAGGGTTACAGGGAATCGGGCCTACGAGCAGTACTTC. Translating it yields CASRVTGNRAYEQYF.